Below, 14 T cell receptor beta chains from the same sample are listed, as sequenced in a study of T cell responses to AZD1222 COVID-19 vaccine. Measured with immunoSEQ multiplex PCR; TCRdb has only the in-frame clones, and not every one. This sample has about 120,000 clones; 85% to 95% occur once, and the top ten carry around 1.5%. The sample in question was peripheral blood, obtained on day 0 of AZD1222 vaccination. These receptors were obtained from an adult in good health.

The V and J genes are TRBV29-1 and TRBJ2-5; TRBD2 might be the D (6 bases). V lost 2 bases, J lost 5 bases, and 15 bases lay in between. Germline loops: CDR1 SQVTM, CDR2 ANQGSEA. The CDR3 runs 14 residues. The CDR3 DNA sequence: TGCAGCGTTGAATTTCCGTGGGGGAGGGAGACCCAGTACTTC. Protein: CSVEFPWGRETQYF.

This chain joins TRBV6-6 and TRBJ2-6; D ambiguous. V was shortened by 5 bases and J by 0 bases, with 14 bases between the two germline ends. The V gene's germline CDR1 is MNHNY and CDR2 SVGAGI (reference sequence). This CDR3 comprises 17 residues. The CDR3 here is CASSRQHTSSGANVLTF. For the CDR3, the DNA is TGTGCCAGCAGTCGGCAGCACACCAGCTCTGGGGCCAACGTCCTGACTTTC.

The gene calls are TRBV6-5 and TRBJ2-3, with 12 bases matching TRBD1. The CDR3 has 16 amino acids. CDR1 and CDR2 from the germline V gene are MNHEY and SVGAGI. After removal of 0 bases from V and 3 bases from J, the junction contained 1 base not matched to a gene. The CDR3: CASSYSGQGATDTQYF. The CDR3 bases are TGTGCCAGCAGTTACTCGGGACAGGGGGCAACAGATACGCAGTATTTT.

CDR3 coding DNA: TGTGCCAGTAGTAGGTCAGGGGAGGGTCAGCCCCAGCATTTT. It yields the protein CASSRSGEGQPQHF. This chain uses TRBV19 with TRBJ1-5, with a weak D call TRBD1 (6 bases). Trimming stripped 4 bases from V and 6 bases from J, with 13 bases between. The CDR3 loop spans 14 amino acids. CDR1 and CDR2 from the germline V gene are LNHDA and SQIVND (reference sequence).

This clone has a handful of counts. The chain uses TRBV29-1 and TRBJ1-5; D may be TRBD1 (5 bases). The V end was cut by 6 bases, the J end by 5 bases, with 17 bases between. The CDR3 spans 14 residues. Germline CDR1 and CDR2: SQVTM and ANQGSEA. Here the CDR3 DNA reads TGCAGCGTCACCACCGGGACCATTGATCAGCCCCAGCATTTT. Amino acid sequence: CSVTTGTIDQPQHF.

The V call is TRBV12-3 or TRBV12-4, the J call TRBJ1-2; D unresolved. The V gene lost 2 bases and the J gene lost 4 bases, with 8 bases spanning the gap. The CDR3 totals 13 residues. The CDR3 region has the DNA TGTGCCAGCAGTTTACAGGTTCTCTATGGCTACACCTTC. This gives the protein CASSLQVLYGYTF.

The V gene is TRBV9, the J gene TRBJ2-5, with 8 bases identical to TRBD2. CDR3 length equals 17 residues. CDR1 is SGDLS, CDR2 YYNGEE, per germline. The trim removed 0 bases at V and 5 bases at J, leaving 12 bases unmatched. CDR3 residues: CASSVGGNSGDGETQYF. The CDR3 region has the DNA TGTGCCAGCAGCGTAGGAGGAAATAGCGGGGACGGGGAGACCCAGTACTTC.

This chain joins TRBV6-2 or TRBV6-3 and TRBJ1-4; 10 bases map to TRBD1. This CDR3 is 16 amino acids long. V shed 5 bases and J 8 bases; nucleotides not matched to a gene: 11. Germline V gene lookup returns CDR1 MNHEY and CDR2 SVGEGT. The CDR3: CASSNPGDRGREKLFF. CDR3 coding DNA: TGTGCCAGCAGTAACCCCGGGGACAGGGGTCGGGAAAAACTGTTTTTT.

J is TRBJ2-1 and V is TRBV24-1; 13 bases are shared with TRBD2. This CDR3 spans 17 amino acids. With 3 bases clipped from V and 2 bases from J, the junction kept 3 bases outside the gene matches. Germline-derived CDR1 and CDR2 are KGHDR and SFDVKD. In DNA form, the CDR3 reads TGTGCCACCAGTGATCGGACTAGCGGGAGTCCCTACAATGAGCAGTTCTTC. Protein product: CATSDRTSGSPYNEQFF.

The chain uses TRBV24-1 and TRBJ2-1; D gene uncertain. Per the germline V gene, CDR1 is KGHDR and CDR2 is SFDVKD. This CDR3 has 13 amino acids. Trimming stripped 2 bases from V and 8 bases from J, with 9 bases between. The chain's CDR3 is CATSDSVRDEQFF. The CDR3 nucleotides are TGTGCCACCAGTGATTCCGTACGCGATGAGCAGTTCTTC.

The chain recombines TRBV3-1 (or the pseudogene TRBV3-2) with TRBJ1-2; D ambiguous. The CDR3 totals 13 residues. Trimming removed 5 bases from V and 8 bases from J, with 15 bases in between. CDR1 and CDR2 (germline): LGHDT, YNNKEL (reference sequence). CDR3 amino acids: CASSSVELGGYTF. Here the CDR3 DNA reads TGTGCCAGCAGCTCAGTAGAACTGGGGGGCTACACCTTC.

The chain recombines TRBV6-1 with TRBJ1-1; D unresolved. This CDR3 region has 14 residues. V lost 2 bases and J lost 0, with 7 bases in between. CDR1 is MNHNS and CDR2 is SASEGT in the germline V gene. CDR3: CASSEHGMNTEAFF. The CDR3 coding sequence is TGTGCCAGCAGTGAACACGGGATGAACACTGAAGCTTTCTTT.

The genes are TRBV5-8 and TRBJ2-1; tentatively, D is TRBD1 or TRBD2 (5 bases each). V was pared by 1 base and J by 5 bases, with 22 bases between. This CDR3 has 18 amino acids. CDR1 is SGHTS, CDR2 YDEGEE, per germline. The CDR3: CASSLMMGSRDGDNEQFF. In DNA, the CDR3 is TGTGCCAGCAGCTTGATGATGGGGAGCAGGGATGGGGACAATGAGCAGTTCTTC.

J is TRBJ2-1 and V is TRBV19; 11 bases are shared with TRBD2. The CDR3 consists of 16 residues. CDR1 LNHDA and CDR2 SQIVND come from the germline V gene (reference sequence). J gave up 3 bases and V 3 bases, and 4 bases lay outside the gene matches. The DNA of the CDR3 is TGTGCCAGTAGTATGAGACTAGCGGGAATCTACAATGAGCAGTTCTTC. The encoded protein is CASSMRLAGIYNEQFF.